This T cell receptor (beta chain) was captured by sequencing in a study of T cell responses to AZD1222 COVID-19 vaccine. General study results and limits: Among the donors, most were white British and more were female, and clonal diversity was possibly underestimated. Recipients of two AZD1222 doses showed rising Spike-specific TCR breadth and depth. In all cases, repertoires were sampled only after the peak T cell response. Spike-spanning, vaccine-associated CD4 TCRs were dominant at 160-218 and 743-854.

About this clone: Its antigen is currently unknown.

Measured with immunoSEQ multiplex PCR; TCRdb has only the in-frame clones, and not every one. This sample carries 200,000 to 250,000 clones, 94% of them seen once, and the ten largest clones take around 1.7%. The V and J ends lost 7 bases and 0 bases respectively, with 13 bases between them. The CDR3 extends over 14 amino acids. From germline, CDR1 is GTSNPN and CDR2 SVGIG (reference sequence). Sample: peripheral blood, taken 28 days after the second dose of the MenACWY control vaccine. The receptor's source is an adult who received the MenACWY meningococcal vaccine as a control. The chain is built from TRBV30 and TRBJ1-3; D gene unclear. CDR3 bases: TGTGCCTACCGGCGCCCGGCCTCTGGAAACACCATATATTTT. Translated: CAYRRPASGNTIYF.